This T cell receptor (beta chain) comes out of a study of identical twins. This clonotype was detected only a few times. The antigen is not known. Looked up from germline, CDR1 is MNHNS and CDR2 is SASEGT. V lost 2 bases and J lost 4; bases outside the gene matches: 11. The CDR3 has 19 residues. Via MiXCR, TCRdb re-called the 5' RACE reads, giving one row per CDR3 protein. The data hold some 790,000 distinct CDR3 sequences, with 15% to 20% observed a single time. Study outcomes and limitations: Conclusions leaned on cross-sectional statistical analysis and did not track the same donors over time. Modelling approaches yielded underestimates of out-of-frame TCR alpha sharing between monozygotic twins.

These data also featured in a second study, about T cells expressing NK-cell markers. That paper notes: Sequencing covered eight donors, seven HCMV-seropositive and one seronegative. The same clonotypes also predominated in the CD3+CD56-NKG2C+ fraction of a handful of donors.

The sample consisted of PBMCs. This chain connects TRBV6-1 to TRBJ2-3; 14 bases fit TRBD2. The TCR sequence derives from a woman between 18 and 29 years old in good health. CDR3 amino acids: CASSERGTSGGPRSDTQYF. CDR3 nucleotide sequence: TGTGCCAGCAGTGAAAGAGGGACTAGCGGGGGCCCCCGCTCAGATACGCAGTATTTT.